These 21 T cell receptor beta chains came from one sample sequenced in a study of Graves' ophthalmopathy and Graves' hyperthyroidism. Amplification targeted the TCR beta CDR3 regions, with RNA transcripts as the source material. HTBI-primed first-round RT-PCR preceded second-round multiplex PCR. In TCRdb, the multiplex PCR reads were re-called with MiXCR into one record per CDR3 protein. The table includes 650,000 to 800,000 distinct CDR3 sequences, more than 40% detected once. Sequencing was performed on peripheral blood. The receptors were gathered from an adult man with Graves' ophthalmopathy.

This clonotype occurred many times. V gene TRBV12-3 or TRBV12-4 combines with J gene TRBJ1-1; no reliable D call. This CDR3 is built from 14 residues. Trimming took 6 bases from V and 6 from J, leaving 17 bases between them. CDR3 protein: CASSPRGGVPEAFF. CDR3 nucleotides: TGTGCCAGCAGCCCTAGAGGCGGGGTCCCTGAAGCTTTCTTT.

J is TRBJ2-7 and V is TRBV29-1, with D perhaps given as TRBD1 or TRBD2 (5 bases each). The DNA end favors TRBJ2-1, so the J call may be wrong. The CDR3 loop spans 12 amino acids. Germline lookup yields CDR1 SQVTM and CDR2 ANQGSEA. The CDR3 nucleotides read TGCAGCGTTGTCCCAGGGAGCAATGAGCAGTTCTTC. It codes for CSVVPGSNEQFF.

In the case of this clonotype: Just one base apart from a much larger clone, this may be a read error. This chain connects TRBV11-2 to TRBJ2-7, with D tentatively TRBD2 (6 bases). Germline V gene lookup returns CDR1 SGHAT and CDR2 FQNNGV. V gave up 1 base and J gave up 9 bases, with 13 bases separating them. This CDR3 region has 13 residues. CDR3 nucleotides: TGTGCCAGCAGCTTAGGTGCAGCGGGCGGGCAGTACTTC. It specifies CASSLGAAGGQYF.

In its sample, this clonotype was seen many times. The chain joins TRBV7-9 to TRBJ1-2, with 12 positions matching TRBD1. The CDR3 runs 15 residues. The V and J ends lost 5 bases and 7 bases, in that order; junction bases with no gene match: 8. Germline CDR1 SEHNR, CDR2 FQNEAQ (reference sequence). CDR3: CASSGGDRGRSGYTF. For the CDR3, the DNA is TGTGCCAGCAGCGGAGGGGACAGGGGGCGGAGTGGCTACACCTTC.

A word on this clonotype: Just one base apart from a much larger clone, this may be a read error. The J gene is TRBJ1-1, the V gene TRBV7-2, with no clear D. The CDR3 runs to 14 residues. Germline CDR1 and CDR2: SGHTA and FQGNSA. DNA of the CDR3: TGTGCCAGCAGCTTAGAGGTTGGGCAGGTTGAAACTTTCTTT. Its translation: CASSLEVGQVETFF.

As concerns this clonotype: This could be a read error, since a much larger clone is one nucleotide away. The conserved phenylalanine or tryptophan is not found at the CDR3 terminus, so this likely reflects a read error. V usage is TRBV12-3 or TRBV12-4 and J usage is TRBJ2-5; D unclear. V was clipped by 3 bases and J by 2 bases, with 10 bases between them. The CDR3 contains 14 residues. CDR3 region: CASSFSTVQETQYL. As DNA, the CDR3 is TGTGCCAGCAGTTTTTCCACAGTACAAGAGACCCAGTACCTC.

CDR3 sequence: CASSQDSDGSSYNEQFF. The CDR3 region has the DNA TGTGCCAGCAGCCAAGATTCGGACGGTAGCTCCTACAATGAGCAGTTCTTC. This sequence joins TRBV14 and TRBJ2-1; D uncertain. The V and J ends lost 0 bases and 0 bases respectively, with 12 bases between them. This CDR3 comprises 17 residues. CDR1 and CDR2 from the germline V gene are SGHDN and FVKESK. The full variable domain, completed using reference TRBV14 and TRBJ2-1, is EAGVTQFPSHSVIEKGQTVTLRCDPISGHDNLYWYRRVMGKEIKFLLHFVKESKQDESGMPNNRFLAERTGGTYSTLKVQPAELEDSGVYFCASSQDSDGSSYNEQFFGPGTRLTVL.

A word on this clonotype: No conserved phenylalanine or tryptophan ends this CDR3, so it is likely a read error. The limits of the CDR3 on the DNA are not certain, so only TCRdb's listed CDR3 is given. The CDR3 reads CASSLGAAWAS. V and J are TRBV7-9 and TRBJ2-6; no DNA check was done on the table's D call, TRBD2. From germline, CDR1 is SEHNR and CDR2 FQNEAQ (reference sequence). Including both end residues, the CDR3 is 11 amino acids long.

This chain links TRBV25-1 with TRBJ1-3, with D possibly matching TRBD1 (6 bases). The CDR3 runs to 13 residues. Germline CDR1 reads MGHDK; CDR2 reads SYGVNS. Trimming took off 11 bases at V and 2 bases at J, with 13 bases between the two ends. The CDR3 here is CALTGTTGNTIYF. CDR3 DNA sequence: TGTGCCCTCACAGGGACCACTGGAAACACCATATATTTT.

As to this clonotype: A read error is likely, as this CDR3 ends without the conserved phenylalanine or tryptophan. No DNA is shown, since the ends of the CDR3 on it are uncertain; the CDR3 is the one TCRdb lists. The chain carries TRBV7-3 and TRBJ2-6. Germline V lookup: CDR1 SGHTA, CDR2 FQGTGA. The CDR3 adds up to 15 amino acids, both ends counted. This CDR3 reads CASSQDLSGANVLTP.

Concerning this clonotype itself: Because it lacks the conserved phenylalanine or tryptophan at the end, this CDR3 is likely a read error. Because the CDR3's place on the DNA is in doubt, the DNA is left out and the CDR3 is given as listed by TCRdb. This chain links TRBV10-3 with TRBJ2-7; the table's TRBD2 call for D was not verified on the DNA. Germline lookup yields CDR1 ENHRY and CDR2 SYGVKD. With termini counted, the CDR3 has 8 amino acids. The CDR3 loop is CAISDPAG.

The table lists this clonotype with a few counts. The chain employs TRBV11-2 and TRBJ1-1; D might be TRBD1 (6 bases). Germline CDR1 SGHAT, CDR2 FQNNGV. Deletions cut 3 bases from V and 4 bases from J, with 9 bases between. The CDR3 has 13 residues. CDR3 amino acids: CASSFGGFTEAFF. CDR3 DNA: TGTGCCAGCAGCTTTGGGGGCTTCACTGAAGCTTTCTTT.

This chain links TRBV29-1 with TRBJ2-7; D may be TRBD1 (7 bases). Trimming took off 8 bases at V and 1 base at J, with 18 bases between the two ends. The CDR3 has 14 amino acids. From germline, CDR1 is SQVTM and CDR2 ANQGSEA. The CDR3 sequence is CSSYGQGGSYEQYF. In DNA form, the CDR3 reads TGCAGCAGTTACGGGCAGGGGGGATCCTACGAGCAGTACTTC.

This clonotype was counted at least ten times. The chain uses TRBV2 and TRBJ1-1, with D perhaps TRBD1 (5 bases). Germline V gene lookup returns CDR1 SNHLY and CDR2 FYNNEI. CDR3 size: 15 residues. Trimming removed 7 bases at V and 1 base at J, with 16 bases between. The CDR3: CASTSRDLWNTEAFF. In nucleotides, the CDR3 is TGTGCCAGCACCTCCAGGGACTTGTGGAACACTGAAGCTTTCTTT.

Many counts were recorded for this clonotype. The rearrangement links TRBV19 to TRBJ1-5, with 9 bases that match TRBD1. Trimming at V came to 5 bases and at J to 7 bases, leaving 6 bases not matched to a gene. CDR1 LNHDA and CDR2 SQIVND come from the germline V gene (reference sequence). CDR3 length: 14 amino acids. The CDR3 region is CASSQDRGKQPQHF. The CDR3 region has the DNA TGTGCCAGTAGTCAGGACAGGGGAAAACAGCCCCAGCATTTT.

As regards this clonotype: The germline gene is not matched at one end of the junction; a read error may be the cause. The chain recombines TRBV12-3 or TRBV12-4 with TRBJ2-2; D not resolved. The CDR3 is 14 residues long. The CDR3 is CDSSLWAETGELFF. In DNA, the CDR3 is TGTGACAGCAGTTTATGGGCGGAGACCGGGGAGCTGTTTTTT.

V usage is TRBV4-2 and J usage is TRBJ2-2; D is undetermined. CDR3 length: 13 residues. Looked up from germline, CDR1 is LGHNA and CDR2 is YNFKEQ. V was cut by 0 bases and J by 6 bases, with 5 bases left in between. The CDR3 nucleotides read TGTGCCAGCAGCCAAGATCGAGCCGGGGAGCTGTTTTTT. It translates to CASSQDRAGELFF.

The CDR3 loop is CASSPPGHNQETQYF. As DNA, the CDR3 is TGTGCCAGCAGTCCCCCGGGACACAACCAAGAGACCCAGTACTTC. V usage is TRBV12-3 or TRBV12-4 and J usage is TRBJ2-5, with D tentatively TRBD1 (6 bases). Trimming left V 5 bases short and J 0 bases short, with 13 bases between. This CDR3 is 15 amino acids long.

The V call is TRBV10-3, the J call TRBJ1-4; no clear D gene. The CDR3 is made up of 14 amino acids. Trimming removed 5 bases from V and 5 bases from J, with 12 bases in between. Germline V gene sequence: CDR1 ENHRY, CDR2 SYGVKD. Here the CDR3 DNA reads TGTGCCATCAGTCCGACTAGCGGGAATGAAAAACTGTTTTTT. Amino acid sequence: CAISPTSGNEKLFF.

The sample holds many counts of this clonotype. The chain joins TRBV5-1 to TRBJ1-1, with 10 bases fitting TRBD1. With 4 bases clipped from V and 0 bases from J, the junction kept 9 bases outside the gene matches. The germline V gene encodes CDR1 SGHRS and CDR2 YFSETQ. This CDR3 region has 17 residues. The CDR3 DNA reads as TGCGCCAGCAGCCGACGGACAGGGGGAGGGGTGAACACTGAAGCTTTCTTT. It yields the protein CASSRRTGGGVNTEAFF. Full variable domain (missing parts from reference TRBV5-1 and TRBJ1-1): KAGVTQTPRYLIKTRGQQVTLSCSPISGHRSVSWYQQTPGQGLQFLFEYFSETQRNKGNFPGRFSGRQFSNSRSEMNVSTLELGDSALYLCASSRRTGGGVNTEAFFGQGTRLTVV.

This clonotype was recorded once. A much larger clone is a single base away; this may be a read error. The genes are TRBV12-3 or TRBV12-4 and TRBJ1-2; unclear D gene. Between the trimmed V and J ends, which lost 5 bases and 6 bases, there was a span of 16 bases. The CDR3 sequence is 14 residues long. The CDR3 is CASSGDASHHGYTF. In DNA form, the CDR3 reads TGTGCCAGCAGTGGGGATGCCTCGCACCATGGCTACACCTTC.